Detailed here is one TCR beta chain. Using immunoSEQ multiplex PCR, the repertoire was profiled, and TCRdb retains in-frame clones only, with some absent. The table lists some 270,000 clones, approximately 83% of them singletons. Enrolled through a virtual design, the participants were between roughly 18 and 90 years of age and came from roughly 22 US areas. The data were obtained in a study of blood T cell repertoires in COVID-19. Germline CDR1 reads KGHSY; CDR2 reads FQNENV. The CDR3 runs to 11 residues. The V end was cut by 5 bases, the J end by 14 bases, with 15 bases between. The rearrangement uses TRBV16 and TRBJ1-2; D is unresolved. Material: PBMCs or T cells enriched from blood (not recorded which). The receptor was isolated from a man between 45 and 60 years old who had recovered from COVID-19. As DNA, the CDR3 is TGTGCCAGCAGCGCGCTATTCCCCCTGACCTTC. Its translation: CASSALFPLTF. Full variable domain (remainder filled in from reference TRBV16 and TRBJ1-2): GEEVAQTPKHLVRGEGQKAKLYCAPIKGHSYVFWYQQVLKNEFKFLISFQNENVFDETGMPKERFSAKCLPNSPCSLEIQATKLEDSAVYFCASSALFPLTFGSGTRLTVV.